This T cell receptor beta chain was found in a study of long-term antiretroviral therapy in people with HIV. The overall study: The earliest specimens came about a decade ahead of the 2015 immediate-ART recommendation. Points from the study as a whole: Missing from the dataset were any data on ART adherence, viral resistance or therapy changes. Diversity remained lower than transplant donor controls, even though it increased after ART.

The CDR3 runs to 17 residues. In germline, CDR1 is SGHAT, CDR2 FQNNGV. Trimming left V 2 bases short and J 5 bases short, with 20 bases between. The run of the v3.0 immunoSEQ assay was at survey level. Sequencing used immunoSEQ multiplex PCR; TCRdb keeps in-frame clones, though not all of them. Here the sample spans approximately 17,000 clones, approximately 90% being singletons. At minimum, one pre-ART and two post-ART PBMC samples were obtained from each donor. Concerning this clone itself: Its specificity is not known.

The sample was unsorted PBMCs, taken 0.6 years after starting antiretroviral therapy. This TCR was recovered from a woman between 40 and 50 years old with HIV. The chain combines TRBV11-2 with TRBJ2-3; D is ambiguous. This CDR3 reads CASSLPVGWLPGDTQYF. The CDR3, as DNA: TGTGCCAGCAGCTTACCCGTCGGCTGGCTGCCCGGAGATACGCAGTATTTT.